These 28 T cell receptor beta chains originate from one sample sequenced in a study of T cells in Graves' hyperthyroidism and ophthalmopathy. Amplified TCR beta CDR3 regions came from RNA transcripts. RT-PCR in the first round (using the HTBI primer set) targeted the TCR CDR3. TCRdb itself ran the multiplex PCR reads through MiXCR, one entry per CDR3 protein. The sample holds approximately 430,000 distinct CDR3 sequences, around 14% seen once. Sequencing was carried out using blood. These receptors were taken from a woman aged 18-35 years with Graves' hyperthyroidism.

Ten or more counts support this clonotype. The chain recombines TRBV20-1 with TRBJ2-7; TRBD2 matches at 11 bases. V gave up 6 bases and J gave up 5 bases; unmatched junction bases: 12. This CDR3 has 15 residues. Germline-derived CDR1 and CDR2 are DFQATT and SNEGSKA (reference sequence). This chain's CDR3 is CSANEVAGGPNEQYF. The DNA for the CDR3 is TGCAGTGCAAATGAGGTAGCGGGAGGGCCAAACGAGCAGTACTTC.

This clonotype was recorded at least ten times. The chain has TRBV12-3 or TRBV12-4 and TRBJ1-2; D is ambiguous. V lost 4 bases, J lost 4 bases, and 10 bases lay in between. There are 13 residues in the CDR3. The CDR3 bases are TGTGCCAGCAGTTCTCGACACGTCTATGGCTACACCTTC. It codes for CASSSRHVYGYTF.

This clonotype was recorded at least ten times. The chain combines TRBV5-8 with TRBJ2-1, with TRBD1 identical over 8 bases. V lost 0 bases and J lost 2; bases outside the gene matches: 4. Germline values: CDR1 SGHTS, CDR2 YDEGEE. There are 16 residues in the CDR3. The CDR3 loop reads CASSLVGQATYNEQFF. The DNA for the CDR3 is TGTGCCAGCAGCTTGGTGGGACAGGCCACCTACAATGAGCAGTTCTTC.

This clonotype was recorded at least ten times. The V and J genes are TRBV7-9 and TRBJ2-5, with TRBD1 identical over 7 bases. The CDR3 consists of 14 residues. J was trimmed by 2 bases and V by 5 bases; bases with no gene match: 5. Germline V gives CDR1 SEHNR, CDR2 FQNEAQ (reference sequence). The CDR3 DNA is TGTGCCAGCAGCGAGGGACAGTTTCAAGAGACCCAGTACTTC. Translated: CASSEGQFQETQYF.

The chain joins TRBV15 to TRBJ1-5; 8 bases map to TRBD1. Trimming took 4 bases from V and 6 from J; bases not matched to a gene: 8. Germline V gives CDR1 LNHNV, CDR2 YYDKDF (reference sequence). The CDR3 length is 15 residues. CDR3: CATSNDRGRGQPQHF. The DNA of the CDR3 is TGTGCCACCAGCAACGACAGGGGACGGGGTCAGCCCCAGCATTTT.

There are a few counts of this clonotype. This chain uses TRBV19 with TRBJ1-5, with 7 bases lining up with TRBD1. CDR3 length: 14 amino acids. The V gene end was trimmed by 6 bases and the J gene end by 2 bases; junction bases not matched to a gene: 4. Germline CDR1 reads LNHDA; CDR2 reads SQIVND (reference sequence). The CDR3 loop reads CASSNRGGNQPQHF. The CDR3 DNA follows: TGTGCCAGTAGCAACAGGGGTGGCAATCAGCCCCAGCATTTT.

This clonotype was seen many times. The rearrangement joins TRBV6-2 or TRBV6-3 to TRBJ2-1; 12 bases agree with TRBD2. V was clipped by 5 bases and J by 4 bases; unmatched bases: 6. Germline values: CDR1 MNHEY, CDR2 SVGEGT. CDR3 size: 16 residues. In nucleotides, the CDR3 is TGTGCCAGCAGTATTCCGGGACTAGCGGGTTACAATGAGCAGTTCTTC. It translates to CASSIPGLAGYNEQFF.

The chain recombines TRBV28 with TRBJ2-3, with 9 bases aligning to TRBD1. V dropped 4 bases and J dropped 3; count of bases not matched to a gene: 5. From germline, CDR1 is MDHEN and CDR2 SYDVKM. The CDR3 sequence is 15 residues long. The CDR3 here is CASSSRTGVTDTQYF. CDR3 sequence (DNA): TGTGCCAGCAGTTCGAGGACAGGGGTGACAGATACGCAGTATTTT.

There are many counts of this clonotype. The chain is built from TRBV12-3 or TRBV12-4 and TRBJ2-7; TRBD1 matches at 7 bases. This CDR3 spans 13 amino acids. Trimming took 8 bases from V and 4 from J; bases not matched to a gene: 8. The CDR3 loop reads CASRYSGGYEQYF. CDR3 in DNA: TGTGCCAGCCGATATTCAGGGGGATACGAGCAGTACTTC.

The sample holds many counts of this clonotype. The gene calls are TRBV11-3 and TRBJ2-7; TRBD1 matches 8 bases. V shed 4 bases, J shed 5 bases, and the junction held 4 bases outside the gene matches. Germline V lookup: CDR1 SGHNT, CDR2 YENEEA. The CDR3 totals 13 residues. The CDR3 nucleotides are TGTGCCAGCAGCTCCAGGGGGCGGAACGAGCAGTACTTC. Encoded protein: CASSSRGRNEQYF.

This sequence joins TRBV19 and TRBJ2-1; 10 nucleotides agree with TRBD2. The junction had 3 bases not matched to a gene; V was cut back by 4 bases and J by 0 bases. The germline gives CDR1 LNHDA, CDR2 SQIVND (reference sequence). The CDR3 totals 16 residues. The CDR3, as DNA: TGTGCCAGTAGTAGGACTAGCGGTTTCTCCTACAATGAGCAGTTCTTC. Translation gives CASSRTSGFSYNEQFF. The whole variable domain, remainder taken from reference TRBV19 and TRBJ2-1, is DGGITQSPKYLFRKEGQNVTLSCEQNLNHDAMYWYRQDPGQGLRLIYYSQIVNDFQKGDIAEGYSVSREKKESFPLTVTSAQKNPTAFYLCASSRTSGFSYNEQFFGPGTRLTVL.

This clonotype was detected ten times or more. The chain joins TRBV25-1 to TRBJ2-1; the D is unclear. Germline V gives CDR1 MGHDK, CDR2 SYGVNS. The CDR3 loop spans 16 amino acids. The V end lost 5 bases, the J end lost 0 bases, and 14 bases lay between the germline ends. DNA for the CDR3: TGTGCCAGCAGTAATGCGGCGGTGAGCTCCTACAATGAGCAGTTCTTC. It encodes CASSNAAVSSYNEQFF.

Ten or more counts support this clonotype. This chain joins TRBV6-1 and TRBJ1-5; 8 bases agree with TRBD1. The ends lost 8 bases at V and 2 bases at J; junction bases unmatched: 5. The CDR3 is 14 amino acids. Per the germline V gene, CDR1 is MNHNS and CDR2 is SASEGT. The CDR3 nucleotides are TGTGCCAGCCGACAGGGGCTGGGCAATCAGCCCCAGCATTTT. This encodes CASRQGLGNQPQHF.

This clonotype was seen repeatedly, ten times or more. As DNA, the CDR3 is TGTGCCAGCAGCCAAGAGGAGAGGATAAGCACTGAAGCTTTCTTT. This gives the protein CASSQEERISTEAFF. The gene calls are TRBV4-2 and TRBJ1-1; D not resolved. This CDR3 is 15 amino acids long. Germline CDR1 is LGHNA and CDR2 is YNFKEQ. V was clipped by 0 bases and J by 4 bases, with 12 bases between them.

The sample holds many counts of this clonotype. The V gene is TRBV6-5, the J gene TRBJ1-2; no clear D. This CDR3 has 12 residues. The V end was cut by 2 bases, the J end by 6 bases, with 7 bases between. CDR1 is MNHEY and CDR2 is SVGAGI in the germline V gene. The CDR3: CASSYAGNGYTF. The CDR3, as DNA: TGTGCCAGCAGTTACGCGGGGAATGGCTACACCTTC.

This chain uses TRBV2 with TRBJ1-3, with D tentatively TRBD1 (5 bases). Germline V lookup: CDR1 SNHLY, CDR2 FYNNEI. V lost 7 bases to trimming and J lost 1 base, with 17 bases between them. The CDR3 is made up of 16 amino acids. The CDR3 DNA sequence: TGTGCCAGCACATCCCAGGGAAGATCTTCTGGAAACACCATATATTTT. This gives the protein CASTSQGRSSGNTIYF.

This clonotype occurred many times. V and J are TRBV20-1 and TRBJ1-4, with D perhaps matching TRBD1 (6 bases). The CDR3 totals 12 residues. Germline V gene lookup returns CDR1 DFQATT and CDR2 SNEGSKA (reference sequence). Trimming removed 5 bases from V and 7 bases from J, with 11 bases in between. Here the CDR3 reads CSASTGREKLFF. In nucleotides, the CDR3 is TGCAGTGCTTCGACAGGCCGTGAAAAACTGTTTTTT.

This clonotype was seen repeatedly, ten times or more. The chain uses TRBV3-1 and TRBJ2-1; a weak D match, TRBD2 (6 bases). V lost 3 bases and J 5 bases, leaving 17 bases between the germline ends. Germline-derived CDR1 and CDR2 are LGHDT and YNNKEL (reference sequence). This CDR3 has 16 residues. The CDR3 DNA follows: TGTGCCAGCAGCCAGTCATGGGGCACGGGAGACAATGAGCAGTTCTTC. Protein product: CASSQSWGTGDNEQFF.

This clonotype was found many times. CDR3 DNA sequence: TGTGCCAGCAGCTTGGAACAGGCCCTTGGTGAGCAGTTCTTC. Its translation: CASSLEQALGEQFF. This chain connects TRBV5-5 to TRBJ2-1, with TRBD1 as a possible D gene (5 bases). Looked up from germline, CDR1 is SGHKS and CDR2 is YYEKEE (reference sequence). The CDR3 runs to 14 residues. Trimming removed 0 bases from V and 9 bases from J, with 13 bases in between.

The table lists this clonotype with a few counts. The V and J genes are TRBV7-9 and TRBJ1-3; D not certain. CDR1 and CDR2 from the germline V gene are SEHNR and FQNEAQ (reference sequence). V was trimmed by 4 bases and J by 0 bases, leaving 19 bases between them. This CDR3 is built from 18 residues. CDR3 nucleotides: TGTGCCAGCAGCTCGAGCGAGACGGGCCTCGGCTCTGGAAACACCATATATTTT. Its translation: CASSSSETGLGSGNTIYF.

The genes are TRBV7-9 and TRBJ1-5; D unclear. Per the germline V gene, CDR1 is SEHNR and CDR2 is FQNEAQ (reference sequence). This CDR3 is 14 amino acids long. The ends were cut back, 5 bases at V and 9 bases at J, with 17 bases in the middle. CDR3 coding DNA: TGTGCCAGCAGCGCAAACACGGGAGTTGGGCCCCAGCATTTT. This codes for CASSANTGVGPQHF.

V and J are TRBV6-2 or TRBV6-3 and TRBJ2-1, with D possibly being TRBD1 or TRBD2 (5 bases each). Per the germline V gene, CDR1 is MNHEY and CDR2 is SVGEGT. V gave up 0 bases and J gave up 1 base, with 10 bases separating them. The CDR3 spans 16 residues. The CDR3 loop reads CASSYSLGVSYNEQFF. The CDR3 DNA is TGTGCCAGCAGTTACTCCTTGGGGGTGTCCTACAATGAGCAGTTCTTC.

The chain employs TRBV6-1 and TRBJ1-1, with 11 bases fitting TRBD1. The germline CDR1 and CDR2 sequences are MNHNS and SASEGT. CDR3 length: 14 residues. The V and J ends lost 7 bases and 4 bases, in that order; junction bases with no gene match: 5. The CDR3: CASTQGTGGTEAFF. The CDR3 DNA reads TGTGCCAGCACCCAGGGGACAGGGGGCACTGAAGCTTTCTTT.

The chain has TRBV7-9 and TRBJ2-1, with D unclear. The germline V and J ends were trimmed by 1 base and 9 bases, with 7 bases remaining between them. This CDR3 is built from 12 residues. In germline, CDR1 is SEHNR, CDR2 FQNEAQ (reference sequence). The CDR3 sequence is CASSLESAEQFF. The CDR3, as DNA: TGTGCCAGCAGCTTAGAATCTGCTGAGCAGTTCTTC. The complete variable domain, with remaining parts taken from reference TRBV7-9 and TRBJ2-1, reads DTGVSQNPRHKITKRGQNVTFRCDPISEHNRLYWYRQTLGQGPEFLTYFQNEAQLEKSRLLSDRFSAERPKGSFSTLEIQRTEQGDSAMYLCASSLESAEQFFGPGTRLTVL.

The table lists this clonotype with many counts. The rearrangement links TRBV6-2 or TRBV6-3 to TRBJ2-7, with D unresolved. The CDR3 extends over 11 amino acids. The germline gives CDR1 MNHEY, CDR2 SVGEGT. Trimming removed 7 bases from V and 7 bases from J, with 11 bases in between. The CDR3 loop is CASTNYGEQYF. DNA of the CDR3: TGTGCCAGCACTAACTACGGGGAGCAGTACTTC.

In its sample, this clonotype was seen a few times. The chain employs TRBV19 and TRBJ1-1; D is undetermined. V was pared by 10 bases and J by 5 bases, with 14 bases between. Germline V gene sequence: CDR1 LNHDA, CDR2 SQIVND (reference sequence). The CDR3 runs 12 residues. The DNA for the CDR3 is TGTGCCACCAACAAAGCAGGAACTGAAGCTTTCTTT. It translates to CATNKAGTEAFF. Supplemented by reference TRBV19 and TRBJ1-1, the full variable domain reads DGGITQSPKYLFRKEGQNVTLSCEQNLNHDAMYWYRQDPGQGLRLIYYSQIVNDFQKGDIAEGYSVSREKKESFPLTVTSAQKNPTAFYLCATNKAGTEAFFGQGTRLTVV.

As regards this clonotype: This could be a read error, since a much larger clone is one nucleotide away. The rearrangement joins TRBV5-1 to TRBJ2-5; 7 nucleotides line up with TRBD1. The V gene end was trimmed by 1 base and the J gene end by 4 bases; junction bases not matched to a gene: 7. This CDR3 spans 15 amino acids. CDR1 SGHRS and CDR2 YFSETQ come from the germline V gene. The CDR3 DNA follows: TGCGCCAGCAGCTTGACCCTTGACAGGGCAGAGACCCAGTACTTC. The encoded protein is CASSLTLDRAETQYF. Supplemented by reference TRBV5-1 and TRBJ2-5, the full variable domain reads KAGVTQTPRYLIKTRGQQVTLSCSPISGHRSVSWYQQTPGQGLQFLFEYFSETQRNKGNFPGRFSGRQFSNSRSEMNVSTLELGDSALYLCASSLTLDRAETQYFGPGTRLLVL.

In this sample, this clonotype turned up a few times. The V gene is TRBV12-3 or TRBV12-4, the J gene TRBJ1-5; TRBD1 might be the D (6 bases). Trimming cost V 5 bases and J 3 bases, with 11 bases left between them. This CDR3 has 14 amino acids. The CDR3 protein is CASSVGQLNQPQHF. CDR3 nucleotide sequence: TGTGCCAGCAGTGTCGGACAGCTCAATCAGCCCCAGCATTTT.